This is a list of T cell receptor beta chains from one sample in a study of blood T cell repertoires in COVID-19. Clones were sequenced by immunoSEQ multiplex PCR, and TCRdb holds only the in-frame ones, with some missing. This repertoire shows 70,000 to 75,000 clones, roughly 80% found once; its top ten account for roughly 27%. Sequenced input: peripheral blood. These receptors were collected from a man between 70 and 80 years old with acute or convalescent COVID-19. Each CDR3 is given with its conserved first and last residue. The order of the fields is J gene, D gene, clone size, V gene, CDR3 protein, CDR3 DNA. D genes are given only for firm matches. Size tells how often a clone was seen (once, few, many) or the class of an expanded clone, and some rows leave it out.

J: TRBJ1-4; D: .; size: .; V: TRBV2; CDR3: CASMRQFNEKLFF; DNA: TGTGCCAGCATGCGGCAGTTTAATGAAAAACTGTTTTTT
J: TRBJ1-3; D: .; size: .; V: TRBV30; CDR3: CAWRGAWVPSGNTIYF; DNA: TGTGCCTGGAGGGGGGCGTGGGTCCCCTCTGGAAACACCATATATTTT
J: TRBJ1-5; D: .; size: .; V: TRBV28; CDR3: CASSLTGSSNQPQHF; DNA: TGTGCCAGCAGTTTAACAGGGTCTAGCAATCAGCCCCAGCATTTT
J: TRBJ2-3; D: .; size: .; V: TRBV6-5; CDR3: CASSTGLSTDTQYF; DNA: TGTGCCAGCAGTACAGGGTTAAGCACAGATACGCAGTATTTT
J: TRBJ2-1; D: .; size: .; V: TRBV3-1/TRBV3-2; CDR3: CASSQFRSAGEQFF; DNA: TGTGCCAGCAGCCAATTTCGGAGCGCCGGTGAGCAGTTCTTC
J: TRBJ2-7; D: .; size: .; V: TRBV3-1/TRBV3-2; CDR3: CASSQTAYDYEQYF; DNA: TGTGCCAGCAGCCAGACAGCTTACGACTACGAGCAGTACTTC
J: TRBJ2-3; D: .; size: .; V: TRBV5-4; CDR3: CASSLVGAHSTDTQYF; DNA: TGTGCCAGCAGCTTGGTTGGGGCGCATAGCACAGATACGCAGTATTTT
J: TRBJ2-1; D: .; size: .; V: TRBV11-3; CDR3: CASSILASSYNEQFF; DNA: TGTGCCAGCAGCATCTTAGCGAGCTCCTACAATGAGCAGTTCTTC
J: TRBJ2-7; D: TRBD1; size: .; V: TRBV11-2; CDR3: CASSLRETGAYEQYF; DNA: TGTGCCAGCAGCTTACGTGAGACAGGGGCCTACGAGCAGTACTTC
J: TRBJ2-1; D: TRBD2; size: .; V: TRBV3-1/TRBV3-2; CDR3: CASSQDITGLAGVGYSYNEQFF; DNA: TGTGCCAGCAGCCAAGATATCACGGGACTAGCGGGAGTTGGCTACTCCTACAATGAGCAGTTCTTC
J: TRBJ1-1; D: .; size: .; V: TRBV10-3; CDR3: CAISGGGRGTEAFF; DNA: TGTGCCATCAGTGGTGGGGGACGGGGGACTGAAGCTTTCTTT
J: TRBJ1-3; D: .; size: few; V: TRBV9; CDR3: CASSAGRTRNTIYF; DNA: TGTGCCAGCAGCGCCGGACGGACAAGAAACACCATATATTTT
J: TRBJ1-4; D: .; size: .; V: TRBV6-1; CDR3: CASSDATTNEKLFF; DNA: TGTGCCAGCAGTGATGCTACAACTAATGAAAAACTGTTTTTT
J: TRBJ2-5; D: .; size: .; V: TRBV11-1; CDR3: CASSQSPRGQQETQYF; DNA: TGTGCCAGCAGCCAATCCCCCCGTGGGCAGCAAGAGACCCAGTACTTC